Below are 18 T cell receptor beta chains sequenced from a single sample in a study of blood T cell repertoires in COVID-19. Generated by immunoSEQ multiplex PCR, the TCRdb table keeps only in-frame clones and is missing some. The repertoire consists of 40,000 to 50,000 clones, with around 90% occurring once and the leading ten covering about 5.3%. Input material: peripheral blood. All receptors come from a human donor in a cohort sampled during active COVID-19.

The J gene is TRBJ1-1, the V gene TRBV3-1 (or the pseudogene TRBV3-2); the D is unclear. This CDR3 is 15 amino acids long. Germline V gives CDR1 LGHDT, CDR2 YNNKEL (reference sequence). The V gene lost 1 base and the J gene lost 2 bases, with 11 bases spanning the gap. The chain's CDR3 is CASSQGVTVNTEAFF. CDR3 sequence (DNA): TGTGCCAGCAGCCAAGGTGTTACGGTTAACACTGAAGCTTTCTTT.

The rearrangement links TRBV10-3 to TRBJ1-1; 9 positions match TRBD1. Losses at the gene ends were 10 bases for V and 3 bases for J; bases not matched to a gene: 12. Per the germline V gene, CDR1 is ENHRY and CDR2 is SYGVKD. CDR3 length equals 15 residues. In DNA, the CDR3 is TGTGCCACCCAGTCTACAGGGGGCGCTTACACTGAAGCTTTCTTT. Its protein product is CATQSTGGAYTEAFF.

The rearrangement links TRBV21-1 to TRBJ2-1; no check of the table's D call, TRBD2, against the DNA was made. TRBV21-1 is a pseudogene locus. The CDR3 runs to 15 residues. The DNA of the CDR3 is TGTGCCAGCAGCCCTGAGGGCCACTCCTACAATGAGCAGTTCTTC. It yields the protein CASSPEGHSYNEQFF.

In this sample, this clone turned up once. This sequence joins TRBV7-9 and TRBJ2-7; TRBD1 matches at 8 bases. Germline V CDR1 and CDR2: SEHNR, FQNEAQ (reference sequence). CDR3 size: 16 residues. J gave up 3 bases and V 5 bases, and 12 bases lay outside the gene matches. The CDR3 DNA reads TGTGCCAGCAGCCCTACCTCCGGGACAGGCCACTACGAGCAGTACTTC. Protein product: CASSPTSGTGHYEQYF.

J is TRBJ1-1 and V is TRBV2; D remains ambiguous. Trimming stripped 6 bases from V and 1 base from J, with 12 bases between. There are 14 residues in the CDR3. From germline, CDR1 is SNHLY and CDR2 FYNNEI. CDR3 amino acids: CASRGLGRNTEAFF. The CDR3 DNA sequence: TGTGCCAGCAGGGGCCTGGGCAGGAACACTGAAGCTTTCTTT.

This clone was observed a single time. The chain employs TRBV5-1 and TRBJ1-2; 7 bases are a match to TRBD1. The CDR3 runs to 14 residues. Per the germline V gene, CDR1 is SGHRS and CDR2 is YFSETQ. V lost 4 bases and J lost 8; bases outside the gene matches: 11. The CDR3 nucleotides read TGCGCCAGCAGCATGGAAGGGGGCGCAAACGGCTACACCTTC. The encoded protein is CASSMEGGANGYTF.

The V call is TRBV7-6, the J call TRBJ2-1, with 13 bases aligning to TRBD2. CDR1 is SGHVS, CDR2 FNYEAQ, per germline. V was clipped by 5 bases and J by 2 bases; unmatched bases: 12. The CDR3 length is 19 residues. The CDR3 DNA is TGTGCCAGCAGCCCCCACCAGGGACTAGCGGGAACAGCCTACAATGAGCAGTTCTTC. Its protein is CASSPHQGLAGTAYNEQFF.

This clone was counted a few times. V and J are TRBV4-1 and TRBJ2-7; TRBD2 matches at 10 bases. Germline V gene data show CDR1 as MGHRA and CDR2 as YSYEKL. CDR3 size: 16 residues. Trimming at V came to 1 base and at J to 6 bases, leaving 9 bases not matched to a gene. The CDR3: CASSQAGTSANAEQYF. CDR3 bases: TGCGCCAGCAGCCAAGCGGGGACTAGCGCAAATGCCGAGCAGTACTTC.

The rearrangement links TRBV7-9 to TRBJ1-4; no reliable D call. The germline CDR1 and CDR2 sequences are SEHNR and FQNEAQ (reference sequence). This CDR3 spans 16 amino acids. V lost 1 base and J lost 2, with 11 bases in between. CDR3 sequence: CASSLVRWATNEKLFF. The CDR3 DNA is TGTGCCAGCAGCTTAGTTCGGTGGGCGACTAATGAAAAACTGTTTTTT.

This chain uses TRBV28 with TRBJ2-7; 7 bases are a match to TRBD1. Looked up from germline, CDR1 is MDHEN and CDR2 is SYDVKM. After removal of 5 bases from V and 7 bases from J, the junction contained 11 bases not matched to a gene. The CDR3 length is 14 residues. Here the CDR3 reads CASSPDRELREQYF. In DNA form, the CDR3 reads TGTGCCAGCAGTCCCGACAGGGAATTGAGAGAGCAGTACTTC. The whole variable domain, remainder taken from reference TRBV28 and TRBJ2-7, is DVKVTQSSRYLVKRTGEKVFLECVQDMDHENMFWYRQDPGLGLRLIYFSYDVKMKEKGDIPEGYSVSREKKERFSLILESASTNQTSMYLCASSPDRELREQYFGPGTRLTVT.

The J gene is TRBJ2-3, the V gene TRBV7-8; TRBD2 is a possible D gene (5 bases). Trimming pared 5 bases from V and 0 bases from J, leaving 12 bases between. Germline loops: CDR1 SGHVS, CDR2 FQNEAQ. The CDR3 spans 15 residues. This CDR3 is CASSPREQSTDTQYF. The CDR3 DNA reads TGTGCCAGCAGCCCGAGGGAGCAAAGCACAGATACGCAGTATTTT.

This sequence joins TRBV27 and TRBJ2-7, with TRBD2 matching 9 bases. CDR1 and CDR2 from the germline V gene are MNHEY and SMNVEV (reference sequence). The CDR3 contains 13 residues. V trimming: 4 bases; J trimming: 6 bases; junction bases outside the gene matches: 4. The CDR3 nucleotides are TGTGCCAGCAGTTACCGCGGGGGGGGCGAGCAGTACTTC. Translating it yields CASSYRGGGEQYF.

This chain links TRBV6-5 with TRBJ2-5; 8 bases fit TRBD1. The CDR3 covers 14 residues. Trimming took 6 bases from V and 2 from J; bases not matched to a gene: 5. The germline V gene has CDR1 MNHEY and CDR2 SVGAGI. The CDR3 DNA reads as TGTGCCAGCAGCTGGGACAGGTTACAAGAGACCCAGTACTTC. It yields the protein CASSWDRLQETQYF.

V gene TRBV7-9 combines with J gene TRBJ2-7, with 8 positions matching TRBD2. V shed 7 bases and J 0 bases; nucleotides not matched to a gene: 5. From germline, CDR1 is SEHNR and CDR2 FQNEAQ (reference sequence). The CDR3 extends over 14 amino acids. The CDR3 DNA sequence: TGTGCCAGCATAGGAACTAGCGGCTCCTACGAGCAGTACTTC. This gives the protein CASIGTSGSYEQYF.

V usage is TRBV3-1 (or the pseudogene TRBV3-2) and J usage is TRBJ2-2; 7 bases agree with TRBD2. V was clipped by 4 bases and J by 5 bases; unmatched bases: 7. Germline V CDR1 and CDR2: LGHDT, YNNKEL (reference sequence). The CDR3 is 15 amino acids. This chain's CDR3 is CASSRGGSRTGELFF. CDR3 bases: TGTGCCAGCAGCCGGGGCGGGAGTCGAACCGGGGAGCTGTTTTTT.

This chain joins TRBV14 and TRBJ2-3; D may be TRBD2 (6 bases). The CDR3 extends over 16 amino acids. V lost 3 bases and J lost 0, with 13 bases in between. CDR1 is SGHDN, CDR2 FVKESK, per germline. The CDR3 nucleotides read TGTGCCAGCAGCCAGTTCGGGGGAGGTAGCACAGATACGCAGTATTTT. It yields the protein CASSQFGGGSTDTQYF.

The chain recombines TRBV5-1 with TRBJ1-1; weak D call: TRBD1 (6 bases). The CDR3 is made up of 14 amino acids. In germline, CDR1 is SGHRS, CDR2 YFSETQ. The V end was cut by 0 bases, the J end by 5 bases, with 11 bases between. The DNA for the CDR3 is TGCGCCAGCAGCTTGGCCAAGGGGGGGACTGAAGCTTTCTTT. It encodes CASSLAKGGTEAFF.

The chain employs TRBV6-6 and TRBJ1-1; D is ambiguous. The V end was cut by 4 bases, the J end by 7 bases, with 13 bases between. The germline V gene encodes CDR1 MNHNY and CDR2 SVGAGI (reference sequence). There are 13 residues in the CDR3. The DNA of the CDR3 is TGTGCCAGCAGTTTTCACACCTTAAATGAAGCTTTCTTT. It codes for CASSFHTLNEAFF.